A selection of T cell receptor beta chains follows, all from one sample in a study of T-cell memory formation after mild COVID-19. TCRdb reanalysed the 5' RACE reads using MiXCR and keeps one entry per CDR3 protein. In the table there are 200,000 to 250,000 distinct CDR3 sequences, approximately 10% of which are singletons. Sequenced sample: PBMCs or a T cell subset sorted from them (not recorded which). These receptors originate from a man between 18 and 29 years old who had mild COVID-19 (a few samples of this study predate the infection). Cell type and time point are not known. The CDR3 runs from the conserved cysteine through the conserved F or W. A D gene is named only where the DNA matches it firmly. Clone size is stated in some rows and not others, as once, few, many or a class when expanded.

CDR3: CAWSAWGRRSDTEAFF
DNA: TGTGCCTGGAGTGCGTGGGGGAGGAGGTCCGACACTGAAGCTTTCTTT
D: .
size: .
V: TRBV30
J: TRBJ1-1

CDR3: CASSPTGDTQYF
DNA: TGTGCCAGCTCACCTACAGGGGATACGCAGTATTTT
D: .
size: .
V: TRBV18
J: TRBJ2-3

CDR3: CATSREDTGLYGYTF
DNA: TGTGCCACCAGCAGAGAAGATACAGGACTCTATGGCTACACCTTC
D: .
size: few
V: TRBV15
J: TRBJ1-2

CDR3: CSYGVDTQYF
DNA: TGCAGCTACGGGGTGGATACGCAGTATTTT
D: .
size: few
V: TRBV20-1
J: TRBJ2-3

CDR3: CASSQNYNSPLHF
DNA: TGTGCCAGCAGCCAAAACTATAATTCACCCCTCCACTTT
D: .
size: .
V: TRBV6-5
J: TRBJ1-6

CDR3: CASSPTGDTYYGYTF
DNA: TGCGCCAGCAGCCCCACAGGGGACACCTACTATGGCTACACCTTC
D: TRBD1
size: .
V: TRBV5-1
J: TRBJ1-2

CDR3: CASSRGRGYGYTF
DNA: TGTGCCAGCAGTCGCGGGAGAGGCTATGGCTACACCTTC
D: .
size: few
V: TRBV12-3/TRBV12-4
J: TRBJ1-2

CDR3: CSVEIDRYTEAFF
DNA: TGCAGCGTTGAAATTGACCGATACACTGAAGCTTTCTTT
D: .
size: few
V: TRBV29-1
J: TRBJ1-1

CDR3: CASSPRLESWGNTIYF
DNA: TGTGCCAGCAGCCCCCGGCTCGAGAGTTGGGGAAACACCATATATTTT
D: .
size: few
V: TRBV9
J: TRBJ1-3

CDR3: CASRTSGYTQYF
DNA: TGTGCCAGCAGGACTAGCGGCTATACGCAGTATTTT
D: TRBD2
size: .
V: TRBV6-2/TRBV6-3
J: TRBJ2-3

CDR3: CASSQEGITRDTQYF
DNA: TGCGCCAGCAGCCAAGAGGGGATTACCAGAGATACGCAGTATTTT
D: .
size: .
V: TRBV4-3
J: TRBJ2-3

CDR3: CASSSLGGGSYNEQFF
DNA: TGTGCCAGCAGTAGCCTCGGAGGAGGCTCCTACAATGAGCAGTTCTTC
D: .
size: few
V: TRBV6-2/TRBV6-3
J: TRBJ2-1

CDR3: CASSSNRAATQYF
DNA: TGTGCCAGCAGCTCCAACAGGGCGGCTACGCAGTATTTT
D: .
size: .
V: TRBV7-6
J: TRBJ2-3

CDR3: CASSLTGTMKGEQFF
DNA: TGTGCCAGCAGCCTAACCGGGACAATGAAGGGTGAGCAGTTCTTC
D: .
size: .
V: TRBV14
J: TRBJ2-1

CDR3: CTSNREGYGYTF
DNA: TGCACCAGCAACAGGGAAGGCTATGGCTACACCTTC
D: .
size: .
V: TRBV1
J: TRBJ1-2

CDR3: CASRPGYRQETQYF
DNA: TGCGCCAGCAGACCCGGGTACAGGCAAGAGACCCAGTACTTC
D: .
size: few
V: TRBV5-1
J: TRBJ2-5